A single sample gave rise to the 23 T cell receptor beta chains below, sequenced in a study of cytomegalovirus exposure and HLA in healthy donors. Use of 60 Vbeta and 13 Jbeta primers characterized the PCR. The table came from immunoSEQ multiplex PCR; TCRdb's copy has only in-frame clones and leaves some out. The sample has some 200,000 clones; around 77% are singletons. Input material: PBMCs. The receptors here all came from a woman younger than 45 in good health and CMV-seronegative.

The V and J genes are TRBV6-4 and TRBJ2-3, with 9 bases identical to TRBD2. V lost 4 bases and J lost 4; bases outside the gene matches: 3. CDR3 length: 14 amino acids. Germline CDR1 reads MRHNA; CDR2 reads SNTAGT. CDR3: CASSVGGGADTQYF. CDR3 coding DNA: TGTGCCAGCAGTGTTGGCGGGGGGGCAGATACGCAGTATTTT.

The J gene is TRBJ2-3, the V gene TRBV5-1; D perhaps matches TRBD1 (5 bases). The CDR3 covers 12 residues. The germline gives CDR1 SGHRS, CDR2 YFSETQ. V was pared by 0 bases and J by 8 bases, with 7 bases between. The CDR3 spells CASSLEGRTQYF. The CDR3 DNA reads as TGCGCCAGCAGCTTGGAGGGGCGTACGCAGTATTTT.

This chain links TRBV5-6 with TRBJ2-7; 8 bases align to TRBD2. Trimming removed 2 bases from V and 6 bases from J; junction bases left unmatched: 10. Germline V gene sequence: CDR1 SGHDT, CDR2 YYEEEE. CDR3 size: 15 residues. The CDR3 spells CASSFPSGRMSEQYF. CDR3 bases: TGTGCCAGCAGCTTCCCCAGCGGGAGAATGAGCGAGCAGTACTTC. Full variable domain (rest looked up from reference TRBV5-6 and TRBJ2-7): DAGVTQSPTHLIKTRGQQVTLRCSPKSGHDTVSWYQQALGQGPQFIFQYYEEEERQRGNFPDRFSGHQFPNYSSELNVNALLLGDSALYLCASSFPSGRMSEQYFGPGTRLTVT.

In regard to this clone: Other DNA sequences of this sample code for an identical CDR3. This chain links TRBV9 with TRBJ1-1; no firm D call. V dropped 3 bases and J dropped 1 base, with 7 bases sitting between them. Germline CDR1 reads SGDLS; CDR2 reads YYNGEE. The CDR3 covers 13 residues. Written as DNA, the CDR3 is TGTGCCAGCAGCGCTCCGGGGAACACTGAAGCTTTCTTT. It yields the protein CASSAPGNTEAFF.

The chain uses TRBV2 and TRBJ2-7, with TRBD1 matching 11 bases. This CDR3 is built from 15 residues. Germline CDR1 reads SNHLY; CDR2 reads FYNNEI. The V segment lost 8 bases and the J segment 5 bases; nucleotides outside the gene matches: 11. CDR3 coding DNA: TGTGCCAGCGGAAGAGGGACAGGGGGTCGGAACGAGCAGTACTTC. Protein: CASGRGTGGRNEQYF.

The chain employs TRBV6-4 and TRBJ1-5; a possible D gene is TRBD1 (5 bases). The CDR3 totals 15 residues. The germline CDR1 and CDR2 sequences are MRHNA and SNTAGT. Trimming left V 0 bases short and J 2 bases short, with 8 bases between. The CDR3 loop reads CASSDSKGCNQPQHF. The CDR3 DNA follows: TGTGCCAGCAGTGACTCGAAGGGGTGCAATCAGCCCCAGCATTTT.

This rearrangement joins TRBV5-1 to TRBJ2-4, with D perhaps TRBD1 (8 bases). The CDR3 spans 14 residues. V was trimmed by 4 bases and J by 8 bases, leaving 16 bases between them. The germline V gene has CDR1 SGHRS and CDR2 YFSETQ. This chain's CDR3 is CASSPRTGRDIQYF. The CDR3 nucleotides read TGCGCCAGCAGCCCACGGACAGGGAGGGACATTCAGTACTTC.

The V gene is TRBV10-2, the J gene TRBJ1-1, with TRBD1 as a possible D gene (6 bases). Germline V gene lookup returns CDR1 WSHSY and CDR2 SAAADI. This CDR3 spans 15 amino acids. V lost 6 bases to trimming and J lost 4 bases, with 18 bases between them. CDR3 protein: CASRIAGAMSTEAFF. CDR3 nucleotide sequence: TGCGCCAGCAGGATCGCAGGGGCCATGAGCACTGAAGCTTTCTTT.

This chain joins TRBV2 and TRBJ2-7; TRBD1 is a possible D gene (6 bases). The V end lost 8 bases, the J end lost 0 bases, and 14 bases lay between the germline ends. CDR3 length equals 14 residues. Germline CDR1 SNHLY, CDR2 FYNNEI. CDR3: CASGGQSSSYEQYF. The DNA for the CDR3 is TGTGCCAGCGGCGGACAGTCAAGCTCCTACGAGCAGTACTTC. The full variable domain, rest sourced from reference TRBV2 and TRBJ2-7, is EPEVTQTPSHQVTQMGQEVILRCVPISNHLYFYWYRQILGQKVEFLVSFYNNEISEKSEIFDDQFSVERPDGSNFTLKIRSTKLEDSAMYFCASGGQSSSYEQYFGPGTRLTVT.

The rearrangement uses TRBV5-1 and TRBJ2-3, with D uncertain. This CDR3 region has 16 residues. V was cut by 0 bases and J by 1 base, with 12 bases left in between. Germline CDR1 reads SGHRS; CDR2 reads YFSETQ. This CDR3 reads CASSLGAAQGTDTQYF. The CDR3 DNA reads TGCGCCAGCAGCTTGGGGGCCGCCCAGGGCACAGATACGCAGTATTTT.

The chain is built from TRBV5-8 and TRBJ2-7; 10 positions match TRBD2. CDR1 SGHTS and CDR2 YDEGEE come from the germline V gene. Losses at the gene ends were 0 bases for V and 12 bases for J; bases not matched to a gene: 6. The length of the CDR3 is 13 residues. The CDR3 loop reads CASSLELRTSGYF. CDR3 nucleotide sequence: TGTGCCAGCAGCTTGGAGCTACGGACTAGCGGGTACTTC.

J is TRBJ1-2 and V is TRBV7-6; 7 bases fit TRBD1. The CDR3 totals 15 residues. Per germline, CDR1 SGHVS and CDR2 FNYEAQ. V shed 4 bases and J 8 bases; nucleotides not matched to a gene: 13. CDR3 sequence: CASSSLRGRGRGYTF. The CDR3, as DNA: TGTGCCAGCAGCTCCCTCCGGGGCAGGGGGAGAGGCTACACCTTC.

This clone was recorded a few times. V is TRBV6-6 and J is TRBJ2-7; D may be TRBD1 (6 bases). From germline, CDR1 is MNHNY and CDR2 SVGAGI (reference sequence). Trimming pared 9 bases from V and 0 bases from J, leaving 12 bases between. This CDR3 is built from 13 residues. The CDR3 loop is CARPSDSSYEQYF. For the CDR3, the DNA is TGTGCCAGACCATCGGACAGCTCCTACGAGCAGTACTTC.

The chain links TRBV5-1 to TRBJ1-1, with D maybe TRBD1 (5 bases). The germline V and J ends were trimmed by 0 bases and 1 base, with 10 bases remaining between them. Germline CDR1 is SGHRS and CDR2 is YFSETQ. This CDR3 is 15 amino acids long. CDR3 residues: CASSLAGDRNTEAFF. CDR3 coding DNA: TGCGCCAGCAGCTTGGCGGGCGACAGGAACACTGAAGCTTTCTTT.

V gene TRBV5-6 combines with J gene TRBJ1-5, with 12 bases matching TRBD1. CDR3 length: 17 residues. The germline gives CDR1 SGHDT, CDR2 YYEEEE. V gave up 4 bases and J gave up 5 bases; unmatched junction bases: 10. CDR3 in DNA: TGTGCCAGCAGCAGCGGGGACAGGGGGCTTGGGGATCAGCCCCAGCATTTT. This translates into CASSSGDRGLGDQPQHF.

The genes are TRBV6-1 and TRBJ2-5; D might be TRBD1 (6 bases). Germline-derived CDR1 and CDR2 are MNHNS and SASEGT. The CDR3 covers 15 residues. The ends were cut back, 3 bases at V and 2 bases at J, with 13 bases in the middle. The CDR3 protein is CASSDQKGGQETQYF. The CDR3 nucleotides read TGTGCCAGCAGTGACCAAAAAGGGGGTCAAGAGACCCAGTACTTC.

The chain employs TRBV5-1 and TRBJ1-1; TRBD1 aligns across 7 bases. With V trimmed by 1 base and J by 1 base, 4 bases remained unmatched. The germline CDR1 and CDR2 sequences are SGHRS and YFSETQ. The CDR3 spans 15 residues. CDR3 sequence: CASSLFRGKNTEAFF. The CDR3 region has the DNA TGCGCCAGCAGCTTGTTCAGGGGGAAGAACACTGAAGCTTTCTTT.

The chain recombines TRBV5-6 with TRBJ1-1, with D tentatively TRBD1 (5 bases). The V gene lost 6 bases and the J gene lost 0 bases, with 15 bases spanning the gap. The CDR3 sequence is 15 residues long. The germline CDR1 and CDR2 sequences are SGHDT and YYEEEE. As DNA, the CDR3 is TGTGCCAGCAACTTCCTGGGGGGAGTGAACACTGAAGCTTTCTTT. Translated: CASNFLGGVNTEAFF.

V gene TRBV5-4 combines with J gene TRBJ1-1; D ambiguous. Trimming cost V 4 bases and J 5 bases, with 15 bases left between them. The CDR3 spans 14 residues. Germline lookup yields CDR1 SGHNT and CDR2 YYREEE (reference sequence). DNA of the CDR3: TGTGCCAGCAGCCCCCGGGTCCGGGAAACTGAAGCTTTCTTT. As protein: CASSPRVRETEAFF.

The chain links TRBV7-6 to TRBJ2-3, with D hard to call. Germline CDR1 reads SGHVS; CDR2 reads FNYEAQ. CDR3 length: 13 amino acids. V gave up 3 bases and J gave up 2 bases, with 6 bases separating them. CDR3 sequence (DNA): TGTGCCAGCAGCTTCCTTTACACAGATACGCAGTATTTT. This sequence encodes CASSFLYTDTQYF.

V usage is TRBV9 and J usage is TRBJ2-3, with a tentative D call TRBD2 (5 bases). This CDR3 spans 16 amino acids. Germline loops: CDR1 SGDLS, CDR2 YYNGEE. V dropped 0 bases and J dropped 6 bases, with 17 bases sitting between them. CDR3 region: CASSVARTAPQDTQYF. CDR3 sequence (DNA): TGTGCCAGCAGCGTAGCTAGGACTGCACCCCAGGATACGCAGTATTTT.

This chain links TRBV9 with TRBJ2-7, with 7 bases identical to TRBD1. There are 17 residues in the CDR3. Trimming at V came to 0 bases and at J to 5 bases, leaving 14 bases not matched to a gene. Germline V CDR1 and CDR2: SGDLS, YYNGEE. The CDR3 reads CASSVGRLPGGTDEQYF. The CDR3 nucleotides are TGTGCCAGCAGCGTAGGGAGGTTACCAGGGGGTACGGACGAGCAGTACTTC.

This clone showed up just once. V and J are TRBV29-1 and TRBJ1-1; the match to TRBD1 covers 8 bases. Germline CDR1 is SQVTM and CDR2 is ANQGSEA. The CDR3 totals 14 residues. Trimming cost V 2 bases and J 7 bases; bases outside gene matches: 9. The CDR3 protein is CSVEKGTGGLEAFF. CDR3 DNA: TGCAGCGTTGAAAAGGGGACAGGCGGTCTTGAAGCTTTCTTT. The variable domain in full, with the rest retrieved from reference TRBV29-1 and TRBJ1-1, is SAVISQKPSRDICQRGTSLTIQCQVDSQVTMMFWYRQQPGQSLTLIATANQGSEATYESGFVIDKFPISRPNLTFSTLTVSNMSPEDSSIYLCSVEKGTGGLEAFFGQGTRLTVV.